One and the same sample provided the 14 T cell receptor beta chains below, sequenced in a study of blood T cell repertoires in COVID-19. The data were produced by immunoSEQ multiplex PCR, yet TCRdb's version contains in-frame clones alone and is incomplete. The sample lists 77,000 or so clones; approximately 85% were seen once. Sequenced sample: peripheral blood. All receptors come from a man at least 80 years old with acute or convalescent COVID-19.

J is TRBJ2-7 and V is TRBV28, with 7 nucleotides matching TRBD1. The germline CDR1 and CDR2 sequences are MDHEN and SYDVKM. The CDR3 has 11 residues. J gave up 4 bases and V 6 bases, and 0 bases lay outside the gene matches. The CDR3 here is CASRGQYEQYF. DNA for the CDR3: TGTGCCAGCAGGGGACAGTACGAGCAGTACTTC.

The gene calls are TRBV27 and TRBJ2-3; 9 bases fit TRBD2. This CDR3 has 13 amino acids. Trimming took 6 bases from V and 4 from J; bases not matched to a gene: 2. Per germline, CDR1 MNHEY and CDR2 SMNVEV (reference sequence). CDR3: CASRRGGADTQYF. The CDR3 coding sequence is TGTGCCAGCAGGCGGGGGGGCGCAGATACGCAGTATTTT.

The chain links TRBV28 to TRBJ1-6, with TRBD1 as a possible D gene (5 bases). The CDR3 totals 15 residues. The V end was cut by 7 bases, the J end by 8 bases, with 18 bases between. CDR1 and CDR2 from the germline V gene are MDHEN and SYDVKM. The CDR3 loop is CASTAPQGHDSPLHF. The CDR3 DNA follows: TGTGCCAGCACCGCGCCTCAGGGTCATGATTCACCCCTCCACTTT.

The gene calls are TRBV24-1 and TRBJ2-5; TRBD1 agrees at 7 bases. V gave up 4 bases and J gave up 10 bases; unmatched junction bases: 11. The CDR3 consists of 14 residues. Germline V gene sequence: CDR1 KGHDR, CDR2 SFDVKD. The CDR3 region has the DNA TGTGCCACCAGTGAGCCGGGGACAGCCTTGATCCAGTACTTC. Its protein is CATSEPGTALIQYF.

This chain joins TRBV27 and TRBJ1-2; no clear D. The CDR3 length is 13 residues. V was cut by 0 bases and J by 7 bases, with 9 bases left in between. Germline V lookup: CDR1 MNHEY, CDR2 SMNVEV (reference sequence). The CDR3 spells CASSLSYNGGYTF. In nucleotides, the CDR3 is TGTGCCAGCAGTTTATCGTACAATGGTGGCTACACCTTC.

The chain joins TRBV18 to TRBJ2-3; 10 bases match TRBD2. Germline CDR1 is KGHSH and CDR2 is LQKENI. The ends lost 3 bases at V and 6 bases at J; junction bases unmatched: 6. The CDR3 extends over 15 amino acids. For the CDR3, the DNA is TGTGCCAGCTCACCCGGGACTAGCGATGCGGATACGCAGTATTTT. Protein sequence: CASSPGTSDADTQYF.

The chain recombines TRBV2 with TRBJ1-4, with 7 bases lining up with TRBD1. The junction had 9 bases not matched to a gene; V was cut back by 8 bases and J by 3 bases. The germline gives CDR1 SNHLY, CDR2 FYNNEI. The CDR3 extends over 15 amino acids. In nucleotides, the CDR3 is TGTGCCAGCTCTCTCCGGGGACAGCCTAATGAAAAACTGTTTTTT. Translated: CASSLRGQPNEKLFF.

This chain connects TRBV15 to TRBJ2-7; tentatively, D is TRBD1 (5 bases). Trimming stripped 0 bases from V and 2 bases from J, with 14 bases between. Per the germline V gene, CDR1 is LNHNV and CDR2 is YYDKDF (reference sequence). The CDR3 consists of 16 residues. The CDR3 here is CATSREGQGTTYEQYF. The CDR3 DNA sequence: TGTGCCACCAGCAGAGAGGGGCAGGGAACAACCTACGAGCAGTACTTC.

The chain carries TRBV20-1 and TRBJ1-1, with D perhaps TRBD1 (5 bases). Trimming cost V 3 bases and J 2 bases, with 10 bases left between them. CDR1 DFQATT and CDR2 SNEGSKA come from the germline V gene (reference sequence). CDR3 length: 13 amino acids. The CDR3 reads CSASWGANTEAFF. The CDR3 DNA follows: TGCAGTGCTAGTTGGGGCGCAAACACTGAAGCTTTCTTT.

The chain is built from TRBV19 and TRBJ2-5, with 13 bases aligning to TRBD2. The V segment lost 7 bases and the J segment 4 bases; nucleotides outside the gene matches: 6. CDR3 length: 15 amino acids. Germline CDR1 LNHDA, CDR2 SQIVND (reference sequence). The CDR3 nucleotides read TGTGCCAGTACCGAAGGACTAGCGGGAGTAGAGACCCAGTACTTC. Translation gives CASTEGLAGVETQYF. Filled out from reference TRBV19 and TRBJ2-5, the complete variable domain reads DGGITQSPKYLFRKEGQNVTLSCEQNLNHDAMYWYRQDPGQGLRLIYYSQIVNDFQKGDIAEGYSVSREKKESFPLTVTSAQKNPTAFYLCASTEGLAGVETQYFGPGTRLLVL.

The rearrangement links TRBV28 to TRBJ2-4, with D perhaps matching TRBD1 (5 bases). Germline assignment: CDR1 MDHEN and CDR2 SYDVKM. With 2 bases removed from V and 0 bases from J, the gap between germline ends came to 11 bases. The CDR3 totals 16 residues. The CDR3 reads CASSLQGIIAKNIQYF. The CDR3 coding sequence is TGTGCCAGCAGTTTACAGGGTATAATAGCCAAAAACATTCAGTACTTC.

This chain joins TRBV7-2 and TRBJ1-1, with D unresolved. Germline-derived CDR1 and CDR2 are SGHTA and FQGNSA. The CDR3 runs to 14 residues. V was clipped by 5 bases and J by 2 bases, with 12 bases between them. The CDR3 spells CASSLTGFNTEAFF. In nucleotides, the CDR3 is TGTGCCAGCAGCCTAACCGGGTTCAACACTGAAGCTTTCTTT. Full variable domain (outside the CDR3, taken from reference TRBV7-2 and TRBJ1-1): GAGVSQSPSNKVTEKGKDVELRCDPISGHTALYWYRQSLGQGLEFLIYFQGNSAPDKSGLPSDRFSAERTGGSVSTLTIQRTQQEDSAVYLCASSLTGFNTEAFFGQGTRLTVV.

The chain links TRBV24-1 to TRBJ2-7; no firm D call. The CDR3 is made up of 13 amino acids. Trimming pared 3 bases from V and 3 bases from J, leaving 8 bases between. The germline gives CDR1 KGHDR, CDR2 SFDVKD. As DNA, the CDR3 is TGTGCCACCAGTGATCCCGGAGACTACGAGCAGTACTTC. Residues: CATSDPGDYEQYF.

CDR3 DNA sequence: TGTGCCAGCTCACTGCGTACTACATTGGAGGGTGATACGCAGTATTTT. Protein product: CASSLRTTLEGDTQYF. The chain recombines TRBV18 with TRBJ2-3; D may be TRBD2 (6 bases). This CDR3 comprises 16 residues. Germline V gene sequence: CDR1 KGHSH, CDR2 LQKENI. Between the trimmed V and J ends, which lost 4 bases and 6 bases, there was a span of 20 bases.